One TCR beta chain is described in this entry. Original data processing: Reference gene primer amplification yielded estimated nucleated cell counts. Repertoires were generated with immunoSEQ multiplex PCR, while TCRdb's copy carries only in-frame clones and drops some. The DNA was the basis for D and trimming; V, J and clone size are from that table. The profile shows approximately 77,000 clones, 80% of them singletons. This sample was included in a study of blood T cell repertoires in COVID-19. Study as a whole: Collection of acute and convalescent COVID-19 samples took place in the United States, Italy and Spain. In each case, the material was cDNA or gDNA derived from T cells, B-cell-depleted T cells, or PBMCs.

V lost 4 bases and J lost 6, with 13 bases in between. The CDR3 has 14 residues. Germline CDR1 is MGHRA and CDR2 is YSYEKL. The clonotype comes from a woman in her seventies with acute or convalescent COVID-19. This chain links TRBV4-1 with TRBJ2-1; possible D gene TRBD1, 6 bases. The sample consisted of peripheral blood. The CDR3 DNA follows: TGCGCCAGCAGCCGCCTCAACAGGGCCAATGAGCAGTTCTTC. Amino acids: CASSRLNRANEQFF.